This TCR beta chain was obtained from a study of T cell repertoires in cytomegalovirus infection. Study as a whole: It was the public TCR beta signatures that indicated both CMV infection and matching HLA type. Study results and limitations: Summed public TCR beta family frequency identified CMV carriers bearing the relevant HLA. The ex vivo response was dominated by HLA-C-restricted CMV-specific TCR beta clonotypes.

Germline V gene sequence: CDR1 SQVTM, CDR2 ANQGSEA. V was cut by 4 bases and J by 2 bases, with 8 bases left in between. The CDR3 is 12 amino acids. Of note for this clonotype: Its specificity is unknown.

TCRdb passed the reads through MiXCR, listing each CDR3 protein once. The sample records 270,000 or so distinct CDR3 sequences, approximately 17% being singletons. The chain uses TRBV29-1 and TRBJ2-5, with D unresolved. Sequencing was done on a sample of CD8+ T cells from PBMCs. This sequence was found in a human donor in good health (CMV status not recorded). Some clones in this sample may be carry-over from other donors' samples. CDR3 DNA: TGCAGCGTTGGTCTCGCGCAAGAGACCCAGTACTTC. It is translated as CSVGLAQETQYF.